The rows below give T cell receptor beta chains drawn from one sample of a study of shared clonotypes between healthy human individuals. The repertoire was sequenced with immunoSEQ multiplex PCR; TCRdb's copy has only in-frame clones and lacks some. Found here are approximately 500,000 clones, 90% to 97% of them singletons; the top ten hold less than 0.06%. The sequenced sample consisted of naive CD4+ T cells sorted from blood. The source of these receptors is a woman aged 25 to 39 in good health. Each CDR3 is given with its conserved first and last residue. D genes are given only for firm matches. Clone size is stated in some rows and not others, as once, few, many or a class when expanded.

length | D | J | size | V | CDR3 | DNA
14 | - | TRBJ1-1 | - | TRBV5-5 | CASSLDGMNTEAFF | TGTGCCAGCAGCTTGGATGGGATGAACACTGAAGCTTTCTTT
15 | TRBD2 | TRBJ2-7 | - | TRBV6-5 | CASSPGTSAFHEQYF | TGTGCCAGCAGTCCCGGGACTAGCGCTTTCCACGAGCAGTACTTC
12 | - | TRBJ2-5 | - | TRBV15 | CATSRGSQTQYF | TGTGCCACCAGCAGAGGTAGTCAGACCCAGTACTTC
19 | - | TRBJ2-1 | - | TRBV15 | CATSRIDSRSAGRGNEQFF | TGTGCCACCAGCAGAATCGACTCCCGGTCGGCGGGAAGGGGGAATGAGCAGTTCTTC
13 | - | TRBJ1-2 | - | TRBV6-5 | CASSPDGNYGYTF | TGTGCCAGCAGCCCGGACGGCAACTATGGCTACACCTTC
14 | - | TRBJ2-2 | - | TRBV11-2 | CASSLALGTGELFF | TGTGCCAGCAGCTTGGCCCTAGGTACCGGGGAGCTGTTTTTT
13 | - | TRBJ2-1 | - | TRBV27 | CASSSLEERGQFF | TGTGCCAGCAGTTCGCTAGAAGAAAGGGGGCAGTTCTTC
15 | TRBD1 | TRBJ1-2 | - | TRBV2 | CASSATGDFNYGYTF | TGTGCCAGCAGTGCAACAGGGGATTTCAACTATGGCTACACCTTC
17 | TRBD2 | TRBJ2-1 | once | TRBV19 | CASRRTSGSKSYNEQFF | TGTGCCAGTAGACGCACTAGCGGGAGTAAGTCCTACAATGAGCAGTTCTTC
14 | - | TRBJ2-7 | - | TRBV5-8 | CASSLLGTPYEQYF | TGTGCCAGCAGCTTGCTCGGGACCCCCTACGAGCAGTACTTC
13 | - | TRBJ2-7 | - | TRBV5-1 | CASSLDGSYEQYF | TGCGCCAGCAGCTTGGACGGCTCCTACGAGCAGTACTTC
14 | - | TRBJ2-7 | - | TRBV19 | CASSIVGVGYEQYF | TGTGCCAGTAGTATTGTAGGGGTGGGCTACGAGCAGTACTTC
13 | - | TRBJ1-1 | - | TRBV19 | CASSRLMNTEAFF | TGTGCCAGTAGTAGACTGATGAACACTGAAGCTTTCTTT
16 | - | TRBJ2-1 | - | TRBV4-2 | CASSQDPSGAYNEQFF | TGTGCCAGCAGCCAAGATCCCAGTGGGGCCTACAATGAGCAGTTCTTC
16 | TRBD2 | TRBJ2-5 | - | TRBV28 | CASKPGTSGILETQYF | TGTGCCAGCAAACCCGGGACTAGCGGGATTTTGGAGACCCAGTACTTC